This entry lists 2 T cell receptor beta chains sequenced from one sample in a study of CXCR3-negative and CXCR3-positive naive CD8 T cells. Study results and limitations: TRB CDR3 hydrophobicity was greater in CXCR3-positive naive cells than in CXCR3-negative naive cells.

Via 5' RACE with UMI labels, TRB cDNA libraries were prepared. TCRdb reworked the 5' RACE reads into one entry per CDR3 protein, no DNA. The sample totals some 60,000 distinct CDR3 sequences. Their recognized antigens are unknown. The sequenced material came from naive CXCR3+ CD8+ T cells from blood. Regarding subset: CD45RO-CCR7+CD27+CD95- naive CD8+ T cells expressing CXCR3 (TNR3+). The origin of the receptors is a human donor in good health. Some clones in this sample may be carry-over from other donors' samples.

The chain employs TRBV15 and TRBJ1-1. This CDR3 comprises 12 residues. Germline CDR1 and CDR2: LNHNV and YYDKDF (reference sequence). The CDR3 is CATSRANTEAFF. The entire variable domain, with the rest obtained from reference TRBV15 and TRBJ1-1, is as follows: DAMVIQNPRYQVTQFGKPVTLSCSQTLNHNVMYWYQQKSSQAPKLLFHYYDKDFNNEADTPDNFQSRRPNTSFCFLDIRSPGLGDTAMYLCATSRANTEAFFGQGTRLTVV.

The gene calls are TRBV5-5 and TRBJ2-2; TCRdb reports TRBD1, a call that lacks DNA to check it against. The CDR3 runs 16 residues. Germline loops: CDR1 SGHKS, CDR2 YYEKEE (reference sequence). CDR3 in amino acids: CASSFPGQGNTGELLF.